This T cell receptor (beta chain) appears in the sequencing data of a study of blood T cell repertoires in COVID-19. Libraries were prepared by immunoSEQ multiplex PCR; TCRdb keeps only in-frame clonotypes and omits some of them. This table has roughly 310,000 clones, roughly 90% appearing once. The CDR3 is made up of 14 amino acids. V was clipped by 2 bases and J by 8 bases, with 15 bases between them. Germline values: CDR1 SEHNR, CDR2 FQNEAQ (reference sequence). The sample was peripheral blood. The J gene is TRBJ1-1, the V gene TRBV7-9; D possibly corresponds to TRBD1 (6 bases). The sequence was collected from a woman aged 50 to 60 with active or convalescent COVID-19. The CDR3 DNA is TGTGCCAGCAGCTTACCATTTCGGGGGGCGGAAGCTTTCTTT. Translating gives CASSLPFRGAEAFF.